This TCR beta chain is drawn from a study of blood T cell repertoires in COVID-19. Study-wide background: The cDNA or gDNA used as material had been derived from T cells, B-cell-depleted T cells, or PBMCs.

The CDR3 consists of 13 residues. V lost 4 bases to trimming and J lost 1 base, with 6 bases between them. Germline CDR1 reads LGHDT; CDR2 reads YNNKEL (reference sequence). In the authors' methods: Amplifying reference gene primers gave estimates of nucleated cell counts. Using immunoSEQ multiplex PCR, the repertoire was profiled, and TCRdb retains in-frame clones only, with some absent. V, J and clone size are those of that table, while D and trimming were read from the DNA. Among roughly 190,000 clones listed, roughly nine tenths were seen once. Enrollment of patients from Seattle took place during active infection, with longitudinal follow-up.

The sequenced sample was peripheral blood. The rearrangement uses TRBV3-1 (or the pseudogene TRBV3-2) and TRBJ2-3, with D maybe TRBD2 (5 bases). This clonotype originated in a woman aged 55-70 years with COVID-19, enrolled during active disease. CDR3 amino acids: CASSPGGTDTQYF. The CDR3 DNA follows: TGTGCCAGCAGCCCCGGGGGCACAGATACGCAGTATTTT.